The clone carrying this TCR beta chain was picked up one time. In Seattle, patients joined the study during active infection and were tracked longitudinally. CDR3 length equals 17 residues. Germline V gene lookup returns CDR1 MNHEY and CDR2 SMNVEV (reference sequence). Losses at the gene ends were 1 base for V and 3 bases for J; bases not matched to a gene: 7. This record comes from a study of blood T cell repertoires in COVID-19. Study at large: Whether acute or convalescent, the COVID-19 samples came from the United States, Italy and Spain. In each case, the material was cDNA or gDNA derived from T cells, B-cell-depleted T cells, or PBMCs.

TCRdb's copy holds only in-frame clones and misses some; the assay was immunoSEQ multiplex PCR. The sample yields tens of thousands of clones, about 80% seen once. The chain uses TRBV27 and TRBJ1-1; TRBD1 matches at 11 bases. The source is a man at least 80 years old with COVID-19, enrolled during active disease. Sequenced material: peripheral blood. The CDR3 is CASSLYGTGGTDTEAFF. DNA of the CDR3: TGTGCCAGCAGTTTATACGGGACAGGGGGAACGGACACTGAAGCTTTCTTT.